The 23 T cell receptor beta chains below were found in one sample sequenced in a study of identical twins. TCRdb called the 5' RACE reads again in MiXCR, with one record for every CDR3 protein. The sample has about 280,000 distinct CDR3 sequences, about 8.9% seen once. The same sample was also used in a study of yellow fever vaccine responses in identical twins.

Sequenced sample: memory (CD45RO+) T cells sorted from blood. The receptors come from a woman aged 18 to 35 in good health.

This clonotype has at least ten counts. The genes are TRBV4-1 and TRBJ1-1; TRBD1 might be the D (6 bases). CDR1 and CDR2 from the germline V gene are MGHRA and YSYEKL. Trimming shortened V by 6 bases and J by 0 bases, and 14 bases separated the two germline ends. This CDR3 has 15 amino acids. CDR3 nucleotide sequence: TGCGCCAGCAGTCAAACAGGGCTTATGAACACTGAAGCTTTCTTT. Its translation is CASSQTGLMNTEAFF.

The CDR3 region is CASSSLAGSYNEQFF. Written as DNA, the CDR3 is TGTGCCAGCAGCTCTCTAGCGGGGTCCTACAATGAGCAGTTCTTC. The J gene is TRBJ2-1, the V gene TRBV6-2 or TRBV6-3, with 9 bases aligning to TRBD2. The CDR3 covers 15 residues. Trimming at V came to 6 bases and at J to 1 base, leaving 4 bases not matched to a gene. In germline, CDR1 is MNHEY, CDR2 SVGEGT.

This chain connects TRBV29-1 to TRBJ2-5; D perhaps matches TRBD1 (6 bases). CDR1 is SQVTM, CDR2 ANQGSEA, per germline. This CDR3 comprises 13 residues. The V end was cut by 5 bases, the J end by 1 base, with 11 bases between. The CDR3 coding sequence is TGCAGCGTTCCAGGGGTACTCCAAGAGACCCAGTACTTC. It translates to CSVPGVLQETQYF. The variable domain in full, completed from reference TRBV29-1 and TRBJ2-5, reads SAVISQKPSRDICQRGTSLTIQCQVDSQVTMMFWYRQQPGQSLTLIATANQGSEATYESGFVIDKFPISRPNLTFSTLTVSNMSPEDSSIYLCSVPGVLQETQYFGPGTRLLVL.

About this clonotype: This may come from a read error, since a much larger clone is one base off. The chain links TRBV20-1 to TRBJ2-2; weak D call: TRBD2 (5 bases). There are 12 residues in the CDR3. From germline, CDR1 is DFQATT and CDR2 SNEGSKA (reference sequence). The CDR3 DNA is TGCAGTGCTGGACCGAACACCGGGGAGCTGTATTTT. Amino acids: CSAGPNTGELYF.

This clonotype came up many times. The chain couples TRBV15 to TRBJ1-5, with 7 bases matching TRBD1. J lost 4 bases, V lost 0 bases, and 12 bases had no gene match. The germline CDR1 and CDR2 sequences are LNHNV and YYDKDF (reference sequence). The CDR3 runs 18 residues. The CDR3 spells CATSRDLGGTAENQPQHF. CDR3 sequence (DNA): TGTGCCACCAGCAGAGATTTGGGGGGGACAGCGGAAAATCAGCCCCAGCATTTT.

In this sample, this clonotype turned up many times. The chain carries TRBV20-1 and TRBJ2-3; D gene unclear. This CDR3 has 13 residues. Per the germline V gene, CDR1 is DFQATT and CDR2 is SNEGSKA (reference sequence). The germline V and J ends were trimmed by 3 bases and 1 base, with 8 bases remaining between them. CDR3 nucleotides: TGCAGTGCTAGTTTGGCTGGCACAGATACGCAGTATTTT. This encodes CSASLAGTDTQYF.

This clonotype was seen more than once but under ten times. This chain uses TRBV12-3 or TRBV12-4 with TRBJ2-5; D remains unclear. V was clipped by 6 bases and J by 3 bases, with 14 bases between them. This CDR3 comprises 14 residues. CDR3 loop: CASSPLSLKETQYF. CDR3 coding DNA: TGTGCCAGCAGCCCGCTCTCGTTAAAAGAGACCCAGTACTTC.

This clonotype was counted between two and nine times. This chain joins TRBV28 and TRBJ2-6, with D hard to call. The V end lost 7 bases, the J end lost 1 base, and 14 bases lay between the germline ends. Germline V gene lookup returns CDR1 MDHEN and CDR2 SYDVKM. CDR3 length: 16 amino acids. The CDR3 is CASTDGPPSGANVLTF. The CDR3, as DNA: TGTGCCAGCACGGACGGACCCCCATCTGGGGCCAACGTCCTGACTTTC.

This clonotype was seen many times. The chain joins TRBV7-9 to TRBJ2-2, with D possibly TRBD2 on 6 matching bases. This CDR3 is 14 amino acids long. V lost 2 bases, J lost 4 bases, and 8 bases lay in between. The germline CDR1 and CDR2 sequences are SEHNR and FQNEAQ (reference sequence). The chain's CDR3 is CASSLSGSTGELFF. CDR3 DNA sequence: TGTGCCAGCAGCTTAAGCGGGTCCACCGGGGAGCTGTTTTTT. The full variable domain, its missing parts supplied by reference TRBV7-9 and TRBJ2-2, is DTGVSQNPRHKITKRGQNVTFRCDPISEHNRLYWYRQTLGQGPEFLTYFQNEAQLEKSRLLSDRFSAERPKGSFSTLEIQRTEQGDSAMYLCASSLSGSTGELFFGEGSRLTVL.

V and J are TRBV7-2 and TRBJ1-5; D remains ambiguous. The CDR3 has 13 residues. Trimming removed 2 bases at V and 6 bases at J, with 8 bases between. Germline-derived CDR1 and CDR2 are SGHTA and FQGNSA. CDR3 region: CASSLWVSQPQHF. The CDR3 nucleotides read TGTGCCAGCAGCTTATGGGTATCTCAGCCCCAGCATTTT. Together with reference TRBV7-2 and TRBJ1-5, the CDR3 gives the full variable domain: GAGVSQSPSNKVTEKGKDVELRCDPISGHTALYWYRQSLGQGLEFLIYFQGNSAPDKSGLPSDRFSAERTGGSVSTLTIQRTQQEDSAVYLCASSLWVSQPQHFGDGTRLSIL.

This clonotype showed up many times. The chain recombines TRBV20-1 with TRBJ2-3, with TRBD1 as a possible D gene (6 bases). The germline V gene encodes CDR1 DFQATT and CDR2 SNEGSKA (reference sequence). Between the trimmed V and J ends, which lost 3 bases and 4 bases, there was a span of 11 bases. CDR3 length: 13 amino acids. CDR3 nucleotide sequence: TGCAGTGCTAGGCTCCAGGGGCCAGATACGCAGTATTTT. Protein: CSARLQGPDTQYF.

The J gene is TRBJ1-6, the V gene TRBV7-9; 8 nucleotides match TRBD1. The CDR3 length is 14 residues. Per the germline V gene, CDR1 is SEHNR and CDR2 is FQNEAQ (reference sequence). J gave up 10 bases and V 5 bases, and 7 bases lay outside the gene matches. The CDR3 DNA sequence: TGTGCCAGCAGCACGACAGGGGTGGGCTCACCCCTCCACTTT. It codes for CASSTTGVGSPLHF.

In this sample, this clonotype turned up a few times. CDR3 region: CSGASGTGSYEQYF. The CDR3 region has the DNA TGCAGTGGCGCTAGCGGGACAGGGTCCTACGAGCAGTACTTC. The chain employs TRBV20-1 and TRBJ2-7; possibly TRBD1 or TRBD2 for D (9 bases each). Deletions cut 7 bases from V and 1 base from J, with 17 bases between. This CDR3 has 14 residues. Germline CDR1 and CDR2: DFQATT and SNEGSKA (reference sequence).

This sequence joins TRBV28 and TRBJ2-5, with TRBD2 identical over 7 bases. Trimming took 2 bases from V and 7 from J; bases not matched to a gene: 7. Germline V gene sequence: CDR1 MDHEN, CDR2 SYDVKM. The CDR3 runs 14 residues. CDR3: CASSLAGVGGTQYF. CDR3 in DNA: TGTGCCAGCAGTTTAGCGGGAGTTGGCGGGACCCAGTACTTC.

The chain links TRBV7-7 to TRBJ2-1, with D perhaps TRBD2 (5 bases). Germline V gene lookup returns CDR1 SSHAT and CDR2 FNYEAQ (reference sequence). The CDR3 totals 14 residues. Trimming took 10 bases from V and 3 from J, leaving 16 bases between them. The CDR3 region is CATTTPEDYNEQFF. CDR3 sequence (DNA): TGTGCCACCACCACACCGGAGGACTACAATGAGCAGTTCTTC.

This clonotype was seen repeatedly, ten times or more. This chain uses TRBV3-1 with TRBJ2-2; D is unclear. This CDR3 spans 15 amino acids. Between the trimmed V and J ends, which lost 6 bases and 2 bases, there was a span of 13 bases. Germline CDR1 reads LGHDT; CDR2 reads YNNKEL (reference sequence). In DNA form, the CDR3 reads TGTGCCAGCAGAAAAGGAGAGATTAACACCGGGGAGCTGTTTTTT. It codes for CASRKGEINTGELFF.

This clonotype was detected many times. The chain links TRBV6-1 to TRBJ1-5, with D hard to call. The CDR3 is 13 amino acids. In germline, CDR1 is MNHNS, CDR2 SASEGT. V lost 1 base to trimming and J lost 4 bases, with 5 bases between them. The CDR3 is CASSEVGNQPQHF. CDR3 bases: TGTGCCAGCAGTGAAGTAGGGAATCAGCCCCAGCATTTT.

This clonotype appeared many times. V and J are TRBV5-1 and TRBJ2-1; TRBD1 is a possible D gene (5 bases). This CDR3 has 16 amino acids. Germline V CDR1 and CDR2: SGHRS, YFSETQ. Trimming left V 0 bases short and J 5 bases short, with 15 bases between. The CDR3 sequence: CASSLGGSRGNNEQFF. The CDR3 region has the DNA TGCGCCAGCAGCTTGGGGGGAAGTAGGGGCAACAATGAGCAGTTCTTC.

This clonotype was recorded a few times. This sequence joins TRBV5-1 and TRBJ1-2; no clear D gene. The V gene lost 0 bases and the J gene lost 2 bases, with 17 bases spanning the gap. The CDR3 sequence is 17 residues long. Germline V gene data show CDR1 as SGHRS and CDR2 as YFSETQ. CDR3 amino acids: CASSLAAVTGSNYGYTF. CDR3 nucleotide sequence: TGCGCCAGCAGCTTGGCCGCCGTAACGGGATCAAACTATGGCTACACCTTC.

This clonotype appeared many times. The rearrangement joins TRBV6-1 to TRBJ2-5; D unresolved. Trimming took 1 base from V and 4 from J, leaving 16 bases between them. Germline V gives CDR1 MNHNS, CDR2 SASEGT. The CDR3 contains 16 residues. The CDR3 spells CASSEDGWVSTETQYF. The CDR3 DNA is TGTGCCAGCAGTGAAGATGGGTGGGTCTCTACAGAGACCCAGTACTTC.

The chain has TRBV3-1 and TRBJ2-3; unclear D gene. CDR1 is LGHDT, CDR2 YNNKEL, per germline (reference sequence). Trimming pared 7 bases from V and 4 bases from J, leaving 15 bases between. This CDR3 has 14 residues. The CDR3 region is CASTTSGWSDTQYF. CDR3 DNA sequence: TGTGCCAGCACCACAAGTGGATGGTCAGATACGCAGTATTTT.

This clonotype has a count of ten or more. The chain links TRBV11-2 to TRBJ2-1; a weak D match, TRBD2 (5 bases). CDR1 and CDR2 (germline): SGHAT, FQNNGV. V lost 0 bases to trimming and J lost 5 bases, with 20 bases between them. There are 18 residues in the CDR3. The CDR3 spells CASSLDFSPRWRHNEQFF. The CDR3 DNA follows: TGTGCCAGCAGCTTAGATTTTTCCCCAAGGTGGAGGCACAATGAGCAGTTCTTC.

The table lists this clonotype with a few counts. V and J are TRBV6-5 and TRBJ2-7; D tentatively reads TRBD1 or TRBD2 (6 bases each). The CDR3 runs to 15 residues. Trimming cost V 7 bases and J 5 bases, with 21 bases left between them. CDR1 and CDR2 (germline): MNHEY, SVGAGI. The CDR3 loop reads CASIRPQGGIHEQYV. The CDR3 DNA is TGTGCCAGCATTAGACCCCAAGGGGGGATCCACGAGCAGTACGTC.